The 30 T cell receptor beta chains below all came from one sample that was sequenced in a study of PD-1 blockade in classical Hodgkin lymphoma. The assay was immunoSEQ multiplex PCR, and TCRdb's table has in-frame clones only and misses some. The sample carries 50,000 to 65,000 clones, 70% to 90% recorded once. Time point denoted: cycle 4 day 1 (C4D1), after 6 weeks of nivolumab. Each and every patient relapsed after autologous stem cell transplantation, and patients got differing brentuximab vedotin exposure. The source was peripheral blood mononuclear cells (PBMCs), collected before the fourth cycle of nivolumab. The source of these receptors is a human donor with classical Hodgkin lymphoma.

The rearrangement uses TRBV4-1 and TRBJ2-1; 12 bases map to TRBD2. This CDR3 comprises 15 residues. V lost 7 bases and J lost 9; bases outside the gene matches: 10. Germline V gene sequence: CDR1 MGHRA, CDR2 YSYEKL. CDR3 nucleotides: TGCGCCAGCACCCTAGCGGGGGGGTTGCTAGGTGAGCAGTTCTTC. This gives the protein CASTLAGGLLGEQFF.

The rearrangement uses TRBV11-3 and TRBJ2-3; TRBD1 matches 8 bases. The CDR3 totals 15 residues. The V gene end was trimmed by 3 bases and the J gene end by 4 bases; junction bases not matched to a gene: 6. Germline lookup yields CDR1 SGHNT and CDR2 YENEEA. CDR3 bases: TGTGCCAGCAGCTTCGGACAGGGCAACGCAGATACGCAGTATTTT. Translated: CASSFGQGNADTQYF.

This chain joins TRBV5-1 and TRBJ2-7, with D perhaps TRBD1 (6 bases). The germline gives CDR1 SGHRS, CDR2 YFSETQ. The CDR3 runs 13 residues. V lost 1 base and J lost 2, with 7 bases in between. DNA for the CDR3: TGCGCCAGCAGCTTGAACAGGGCCTACGAGCAGTACTTC. Protein sequence: CASSLNRAYEQYF. The whole variable domain, remainder taken from reference TRBV5-1 and TRBJ2-7, is KAGVTQTPRYLIKTRGQQVTLSCSPISGHRSVSWYQQTPGQGLQFLFEYFSETQRNKGNFPGRFSGRQFSNSRSEMNVSTLELGDSALYLCASSLNRAYEQYFGPGTRLTVT.

Here the CDR3 DNA reads TGTGCCAGTAGTATTTCGGACCAGAGCACTGAAGCTTTCTTT. Protein sequence: CASSISDQSTEAFF. The rearrangement joins TRBV19 to TRBJ1-1; D call uncertain. The V end lost 3 bases, the J end lost 4 bases, and 12 bases lay between the germline ends. Germline loops: CDR1 LNHDA, CDR2 SQIVND (reference sequence). The CDR3 totals 14 residues.

The rearrangement joins TRBV6-5 to TRBJ2-7; weak D call: TRBD2 (5 bases). Germline-derived CDR1 and CDR2 are MNHEY and SVGAGI. The CDR3 covers 15 residues. V lost 2 bases and J lost 3, with 14 bases in between. The CDR3 bases are TGTGCCAGCAGTTACCTCTCGGCCGGGGTCTACGAGCAGTACTTC. Amino acid sequence: CASSYLSAGVYEQYF.

The chain joins TRBV28 to TRBJ2-3; D remains unclear. V was clipped by 3 bases and J by 0 bases, with 4 bases between them. Germline V gene lookup returns CDR1 MDHEN and CDR2 SYDVKM. CDR3 length: 13 amino acids. Here the CDR3 reads CASSFDSTDTQYF. CDR3 nucleotides: TGTGCCAGCAGTTTTGACAGCACAGATACGCAGTATTTT.

V gene TRBV10-2 combines with J gene TRBJ2-7, with TRBD1 matching 9 bases. The V segment lost 1 base and the J segment 6 bases; nucleotides outside the gene matches: 7. Per the germline V gene, CDR1 is WSHSY and CDR2 is SAAADI. The CDR3 extends over 15 amino acids. For the CDR3, the DNA is TGCGCCAGCAGTGAGTTTGGGACAGGGATTAGCGAGCAGTACTTC. Its translation: CASSEFGTGISEQYF.

Judged by abundance, this clone is medium-sized. The chain combines TRBV21-1 with TRBJ1-2. TRBV21-1 is a recognized pseudogene. CDR3 length: 16 residues. In nucleotides, the CDR3 is TGTGCCAGCAGCAATGGGCCGGGGCCAACTAACTATGGCTACACCTTC. Translating it yields CASSNGPGPTNYGYTF.

This clone came up once. V is TRBV6-5 and J is TRBJ1-2, with TRBD1 identical over 7 bases. Trimming took 0 bases from V and 4 from J; bases not matched to a gene: 5. The germline gives CDR1 MNHEY, CDR2 SVGAGI. The CDR3 contains 15 residues. The CDR3 loop is CASSYSIDRAYGYTF. Written as DNA, the CDR3 is TGTGCCAGCAGTTACTCGATCGACAGGGCCTATGGCTACACCTTC.

CDR3 sequence: CASSLTLGQGAEGYTF. DNA of the CDR3: TGCGCCAGCAGCCTCACGTTGGGACAGGGGGCGGAGGGCTACACCTTC. V gene TRBV5-1 combines with J gene TRBJ1-2, with 12 bases that match TRBD1. Per the germline V gene, CDR1 is SGHRS and CDR2 is YFSETQ. CDR3 size: 16 residues. Trimming at V came to 4 bases and at J to 8 bases, leaving 12 bases not matched to a gene. Based on the CDR3 plus reference TRBV5-1 and TRBJ1-2, the full variable domain is KAGVTQTPRYLIKTRGQQVTLSCSPISGHRSVSWYQQTPGQGLQFLFEYFSETQRNKGNFPGRFSGRQFSNSRSEMNVSTLELGDSALYLCASSLTLGQGAEGYTFGSGTRLTVV.

The V gene is TRBV6-6, the J gene TRBJ2-7; D may correspond to TRBD1 or TRBD2 (5 bases each). The CDR3 totals 14 residues. Germline-derived CDR1 and CDR2 are MNHNY and SVGAGI (reference sequence). The V end was cut by 7 bases, the J end by 1 base, with 14 bases between. CDR3 residues: CASTISGASYEQYF. CDR3 DNA: TGTGCCAGCACCATCTCCGGGGCTTCCTACGAGCAGTACTTC.

This clone came up once. The DNA for the CDR3 is TGTGCCAGCAGCCCAACTTTAAGGCGGGGGGCCCTAGATGAGCAGTTCTTC. This gives the protein CASSPTLRRGALDEQFF. The chain is built from TRBV11-2 and TRBJ2-1; 8 bases are a match to TRBD2. Germline CDR1 and CDR2: SGHAT and FQNNGV. This CDR3 region has 17 residues. J gave up 8 bases and V 5 bases, and 17 bases lay outside the gene matches.

The chain couples TRBV7-9 to TRBJ1-3; D call uncertain. The CDR3 totals 14 residues. CDR1 and CDR2 from the germline V gene are SEHNR and FQNEAQ (reference sequence). Trimming shortened V by 2 bases and J by 4 bases, and 9 bases separated the two germline ends. This chain's CDR3 is CASSLLLDGNTIYF. The CDR3, as DNA: TGTGCCAGCAGCTTATTGCTGGACGGAAACACCATATATTTT.

V usage is TRBV6-6 and J usage is TRBJ2-7, with TRBD1 as a possible D gene (6 bases). The CDR3 extends over 11 amino acids. CDR1 MNHNY and CDR2 SVGAGI come from the germline V gene (reference sequence). The V end lost 8 bases, the J end lost 5 bases, and 10 bases lay between the germline ends. The CDR3 sequence: CASLQGHEQYF. CDR3 nucleotide sequence: TGTGCCAGCTTACAGGGTCACGAGCAGTACTTC.

V is TRBV7-8 and J is TRBJ2-7, with 10 bases aligning to TRBD2. This CDR3 spans 15 amino acids. Germline V gives CDR1 SGHVS, CDR2 FQNEAQ. J was trimmed by 6 bases and V by 4 bases; bases with no gene match: 9. The CDR3 protein is CASSSTGTSVGEQYF. As DNA, the CDR3 is TGTGCCAGCAGCTCAACCGGGACTAGCGTTGGCGAGCAGTACTTC.

In this sample, this clone turned up a few times. The chain employs TRBV30 and TRBJ2-2; D possibly matches TRBD1 or TRBD2 (5 bases each). The V gene's germline CDR1 is GTSNPN and CDR2 SVGIG (reference sequence). V was trimmed by 4 bases and J by 4 bases, leaving 13 bases between them. The CDR3 sequence is 14 residues long. CDR3 DNA sequence: TGTGCCTGGACTAGGAGAGGGACCACCGGGGAGCTGTTTTTT. Its protein product is CAWTRRGTTGELFF.

The J gene is TRBJ2-3, the V gene TRBV7-9; D tentatively fits TRBD1 or TRBD2 (5 bases each). Germline V gene sequence: CDR1 SEHNR, CDR2 FQNEAQ (reference sequence). V dropped 7 bases and J dropped 2 bases, with 13 bases sitting between them. This CDR3 comprises 14 residues. The DNA of the CDR3 is TGTGCCAGCACTACGAGGGGCCCCACAGATACGCAGTATTTT. It translates to CASTTRGPTDTQYF.

The gene calls are TRBV28 and TRBJ1-2, with D perhaps matching TRBD1 (5 bases). This CDR3 contains 13 residues. V was cut by 5 bases and J by 4 bases, with 11 bases left in between. Germline lookup yields CDR1 MDHEN and CDR2 SYDVKM. Written as DNA, the CDR3 is TGTGCCAGCAGTCCCCCCCAGGGCTATGGCTACACCTTC. Its translation is CASSPPQGYGYTF.

This chain uses TRBV6-5 with TRBJ2-7; TRBD1 agrees at 8 bases. Trimming removed 5 bases from V and 0 bases from J; junction bases left unmatched: 6. The CDR3 extends over 15 amino acids. Germline assignment: CDR1 MNHEY and CDR2 SVGAGI. The CDR3 is CASSNRGKVSYEQYF. The CDR3, as DNA: TGTGCCAGCAGTAACAGGGGGAAGGTCTCCTACGAGCAGTACTTC.

This chain uses TRBV6-7 with TRBJ1-1, with unresolved D. TRBV6-7 is an open reading frame whose function is uncertain. The CDR3 contains 16 residues. V was trimmed by 0 bases and J by 6 bases, leaving 17 bases between them. CDR3 sequence: CASSYSRVEGHPEAFF. Written as DNA, the CDR3 is TGTGCCAGCAGTTACTCGAGGGTCGAGGGTCACCCTGAAGCTTTCTTT.

The CDR3 DNA follows: TGTGCCAGCAGTGAAGCTGGGCGATCCTACGAGCAGTACTTC. The encoded protein is CASSEAGRSYEQYF. V usage is TRBV6-1 and J usage is TRBJ2-7; no clear D gene. The CDR3 loop spans 14 amino acids. V was shortened by 0 bases and J by 1 base, with 7 bases between the two germline ends. Germline V gives CDR1 MNHNS, CDR2 SASEGT.

The V call is TRBV6-5, the J call TRBJ2-1; 8 bases agree with TRBD1. From germline, CDR1 is MNHEY and CDR2 SVGAGI. CDR3 length equals 14 residues. J was trimmed by 8 bases and V by 0 bases; bases with no gene match: 3. The CDR3 DNA reads TGTGCCAGCAGTTACTCGACAGGGGTGGATGAGCAGTTCTTC. It codes for CASSYSTGVDEQFF.

The chain recombines TRBV2 with TRBJ2-2; D is possibly TRBD2 (7 bases). CDR3 size: 14 residues. Trimming stripped 5 bases from V and 5 bases from J, with 12 bases between. Germline V gives CDR1 SNHLY, CDR2 FYNNEI. CDR3 sequence reads: CASSKGGATGELFF. The CDR3, as DNA: TGTGCCAGCAGTAAAGGGGGGGCGACCGGGGAGCTGTTTTTT. Supplemented by reference TRBV2 and TRBJ2-2, the full variable domain reads EPEVTQTPSHQVTQMGQEVILRCVPISNHLYFYWYRQILGQKVEFLVSFYNNEISEKSEIFDDQFSVERPDGSNFTLKIRSTKLEDSAMYFCASSKGGATGELFFGEGSRLTVL.

The V and J genes are TRBV5-1 and TRBJ2-7; D remains ambiguous. Germline V gene sequence: CDR1 SGHRS, CDR2 YFSETQ. V was clipped by 0 bases and J by 7 bases, with 11 bases between them. The CDR3 is 13 amino acids. The CDR3 sequence is CASSLGLGSEQYF. The CDR3 nucleotides are TGCGCCAGCAGCTTGGGACTGGGAAGTGAGCAGTACTTC.

With respect to this clone: Relative to the germline gene, one junction end is altered; a read error may explain this. The rearrangement joins TRBV6-5 to TRBJ2-6, with D possibly matching TRBD1 (5 bases). Germline V lookup: CDR1 MNHEY, CDR2 SVGAGI. The CDR3 is 15 amino acids. CDR3 in amino acids: CVSSYSGSGANVLTF. The CDR3 DNA follows: TGTGTCAGCAGTTACTCAGGGTCTGGGGCCAACGTCCTGACTTTC.

V gene TRBV5-1 combines with J gene TRBJ1-4; D call uncertain. This CDR3 is built from 16 residues. V was cut by 0 bases and J by 1 base, with 10 bases left in between. CDR1 and CDR2 (germline): SGHRS, YFSETQ. CDR3 loop: CASSLGGVGTNEKLFF. The CDR3 DNA sequence: TGCGCCAGCAGCTTGGGCGGGGTCGGAACTAATGAAAAACTGTTTTTT. The full variable domain, rest sourced from reference TRBV5-1 and TRBJ1-4, is KAGVTQTPRYLIKTRGQQVTLSCSPISGHRSVSWYQQTPGQGLQFLFEYFSETQRNKGNFPGRFSGRQFSNSRSEMNVSTLELGDSALYLCASSLGGVGTNEKLFFGSGTQLSVL.

This chain links TRBV5-1 with TRBJ1-1; the D is unclear. The germline CDR1 and CDR2 sequences are SGHRS and YFSETQ. This CDR3 is 11 amino acids long. The V and J ends lost 7 bases and 10 bases respectively, with 14 bases between them. As DNA, the CDR3 is TGCGCCAGCGGTGTCGACCGCGGAGCTTTCTTT. Its translation is CASGVDRGAFF.

The genes are TRBV5-1 and TRBJ2-7, with D maybe TRBD2 (5 bases). The CDR3 runs 14 residues. Trimming pared 1 base from V and 5 bases from J, leaving 13 bases between. Germline values: CDR1 SGHRS, CDR2 YFSETQ. The CDR3 nucleotides are TGCGCCAGCAGCTTGACGGGGTATATTGACGAGCAGTACTTC. Protein sequence: CASSLTGYIDEQYF.

The chain links TRBV19 to TRBJ1-3; D is unclear. Germline CDR1 and CDR2: LNHDA and SQIVND (reference sequence). This CDR3 spans 15 amino acids. Between the trimmed V and J ends, which lost 3 bases and 2 bases, there was a span of 11 bases. CDR3 sequence: CASSIGGPPGNTIYF. The CDR3 DNA reads as TGTGCCAGTAGTATTGGAGGCCCCCCTGGAAACACCATATATTTT.

This clone came up a few times. The chain recombines TRBV6-1 with TRBJ1-3; 9 bases agree with TRBD1. J was trimmed by 2 bases and V by 6 bases; bases with no gene match: 2. The length of the CDR3 is 14 residues. CDR1 and CDR2 (germline): MNHNS, SASEGT. CDR3 protein: CASRGTGTGNTIYF. The CDR3 DNA follows: TGTGCCAGCAGGGGGACAGGGACTGGAAACACCATATATTTT.